These 26 T cell receptor beta chains were all obtained from the same sample, sequenced in a study of cytomegalovirus exposure and HLA in healthy donors. PCR primers comprised 60 Vbeta and 13 Jbeta primers. Libraries were prepared by immunoSEQ multiplex PCR; TCRdb keeps only in-frame clonotypes and omits some of them. The table has 95,000 to 110,000 clones, around 80% seen once. Sequencing used PBMCs. The source is a woman aged 18 to 35 in good health and CMV-seropositive.

The chain joins TRBV6-6 to TRBJ2-1, with 10 bases aligning to TRBD1. CDR1 is MNHNY, CDR2 SVGAGI, per germline (reference sequence). The CDR3 has 16 residues. J gave up 1 base and V 6 bases, and 6 bases lay outside the gene matches. The chain's CDR3 is CASRGPGQGSYNEQFF. The CDR3 DNA reads as TGTGCCAGCAGGGGGCCGGGACAGGGGTCCTACAATGAGCAGTTCTTC.

The gene calls are TRBV2 and TRBJ1-3; weak D call: TRBD1 (5 bases). Germline values: CDR1 SNHLY, CDR2 FYNNEI. With 6 bases removed from V and 0 bases from J, the gap between germline ends came to 9 bases. This CDR3 contains 14 residues. The CDR3 DNA is TGTGCCAGCAGAGCGGGACCCTCTGGAAACACCATATATTTT. Protein: CASRAGPSGNTIYF.

V is TRBV18 and J is TRBJ2-1; 9 bases align to TRBD2. Germline V lookup: CDR1 KGHSH, CDR2 LQKENI. CDR3 length: 15 amino acids. The junction had 6 bases not matched to a gene; V was cut back by 1 base and J by 8 bases. In DNA, the CDR3 is TGTGCCAGCTCACCACTAGCGGGAGAACAGGATGAGCAGTTCTTC. Residues: CASSPLAGEQDEQFF.

V and J are TRBV5-1 and TRBJ2-7; D may be TRBD2 (5 bases). Germline lookup yields CDR1 SGHRS and CDR2 YFSETQ. The V and J ends lost 0 bases and 2 bases respectively, with 12 bases between them. This CDR3 spans 15 amino acids. The DNA of the CDR3 is TGCGCCAGCAGCTTGGAAAGCGGTAGCCCCTACGAGCAGTACTTC. The encoded protein is CASSLESGSPYEQYF.

V usage is TRBV30 and J usage is TRBJ2-7; D is perhaps TRBD1 (5 bases). The CDR3 has 13 residues. The V end was cut by 2 bases, the J end by 7 bases, with 15 bases between. CDR1 GTSNPN and CDR2 SVGIG come from the germline V gene (reference sequence). Here the CDR3 reads CAWSWQGLGEQYF. The DNA of the CDR3 is TGTGCCTGGAGTTGGCAGGGTCTAGGGGAGCAGTACTTC.

The rearrangement uses TRBV27 and TRBJ1-5, with D possibly matching TRBD1 (5 bases). The germline gives CDR1 MNHEY, CDR2 SMNVEV (reference sequence). CDR3 size: 16 residues. Trimming removed 0 bases at V and 2 bases at J, with 11 bases between. The CDR3 sequence: CASSLSSQGGNQPQHF. CDR3 DNA: TGTGCCAGCAGTTTATCTTCCCAGGGTGGCAATCAGCCCCAGCATTTT.

J is TRBJ1-5 and V is TRBV12-5, with 8 bases matching TRBD1. This CDR3 has 16 amino acids. Germline-derived CDR1 and CDR2 are LGHNT and FRNRAP. V shed 3 bases, J shed 7 bases, and the junction held 11 bases outside the gene matches. DNA for the CDR3: TGTGCTAGTGGTTTTCTTGGGACAGGTAGACTACAGCCCCAGCATTTT. Amino acids: CASGFLGTGRLQPQHF. Looking up the rest from reference TRBV12-5 and TRBJ1-5 gives the full variable domain: DARVTQTPRHKVTEMGQEVTMRCQPILGHNTVFWYRQTMMQGLELLAYFRNRAPLDDSGMPKDRFSAEMPDATLATLKIQPSEPRDSAVYFCASGFLGTGRLQPQHFGDGTRLSIL.

V is TRBV10-3 and J is TRBJ1-1, with 8 bases matching TRBD1. Germline V lookup: CDR1 ENHRY, CDR2 SYGVKD. The CDR3 totals 13 residues. The trim removed 6 bases at V and 5 bases at J, leaving 5 bases unmatched. For the CDR3, the DNA is TGTGCCATCAGCTCAGGGGGCCGGACTGAAGCTTTCTTT. Amino acids: CAISSGGRTEAFF.

This clone is a singleton in its sample. This chain connects TRBV11-2 to TRBJ1-1; the D gene is possibly TRBD1 (6 bases). The V gene's germline CDR1 is SGHAT and CDR2 FQNNGV. Trimming took 5 bases from V and 0 from J, leaving 16 bases between them. This CDR3 contains 16 residues. CDR3 amino acids: CASSQMGGAMNTEAFF. CDR3 nucleotides: TGTGCCAGCAGCCAGATGGGGGGGGCGATGAACACTGAAGCTTTCTTT.

This CDR3 reads CASGLRPSGSTDTQYF. The CDR3, as DNA: TGTGCCAGCGGATTGAGGCCTAGCGGAAGCACAGATACGCAGTATTTT. The J gene is TRBJ2-3, the V gene TRBV2; 7 positions match TRBD2. V gave up 8 bases and J gave up 0 bases; unmatched junction bases: 11. The CDR3 is 16 residues long. Germline V CDR1 and CDR2: SNHLY, FYNNEI.

V gene TRBV25-1 combines with J gene TRBJ1-1; a possible D gene is TRBD1 (5 bases). This CDR3 is built from 14 residues. CDR1 is MGHDK and CDR2 is SYGVNS in the germline V gene. Trimming removed 7 bases at V and 1 base at J, with 13 bases between. The CDR3 coding sequence is TGTGCCAGCATCCCGTGGGGCAGGAACACTGAAGCTTTCTTT. Its translation: CASIPWGRNTEAFF. The full variable domain, completed using reference TRBV25-1 and TRBJ1-1, is EADIYQTPRYLVIGTGKKITLECSQTMGHDKMYWYQQDPGMELHLIHYSYGVNSTEKGDLSSESTVSRIRTEHFPLTLESARPSHTSQYLCASIPWGRNTEAFFGQGTRLTVV.

The chain recombines TRBV10-3 with TRBJ2-1, with TRBD2 matching 7 bases. The V and J ends lost 6 bases and 0 bases, in that order; junction bases with no gene match: 5. Per the germline V gene, CDR1 is ENHRY and CDR2 is SYGVKD. The CDR3 consists of 15 residues. CDR3 bases: TGTGCCATCAGCAGCGGGGAGAGCTCCTACAATGAGCAGTTCTTC. Translated: CAISSGESSYNEQFF.

V usage is TRBV19 and J usage is TRBJ1-2; TRBD1 aligns across 9 bases. CDR1 is LNHDA, CDR2 SQIVND, per germline (reference sequence). V dropped 6 bases and J dropped 2; count of bases not matched to a gene: 1. The CDR3 has 13 residues. The CDR3 spells CASSGQGNYGYTF. In DNA, the CDR3 is TGTGCCAGTAGCGGACAGGGGAACTATGGCTACACCTTC.

The chain employs TRBV19 and TRBJ1-6, with TRBD1 matching over 7 bases. V lost 5 bases and J lost 4; bases outside the gene matches: 8. Germline CDR1 and CDR2: LNHDA and SQIVND (reference sequence). CDR3 size: 16 residues. The DNA of the CDR3 is TGTGCCAGTAGTTTGCCGACAGGGATGTATAATTCACCCCTCCACTTT. Protein product: CASSLPTGMYNSPLHF.

This chain links TRBV5-6 with TRBJ2-3; possibly TRBD2 for D (6 bases). Trimming took 0 bases from V and 6 from J, leaving 11 bases between them. There are 14 residues in the CDR3. Germline CDR1 reads SGHDT; CDR2 reads YYEEEE. CDR3 sequence: CASSLGGAGDTQYF. The CDR3 region has the DNA TGTGCCAGCAGCTTGGGCGGGGCCGGTGATACGCAGTATTTT. Full variable domain (remainder filled in from reference TRBV5-6 and TRBJ2-3): DAGVTQSPTHLIKTRGQQVTLRCSPKSGHDTVSWYQQALGQGPQFIFQYYEEEERQRGNFPDRFSGHQFPNYSSELNVNALLLGDSALYLCASSLGGAGDTQYFGPGTRLTVL.

The gene calls are TRBV28 and TRBJ2-7, with 9 bases fitting TRBD2. Germline-derived CDR1 and CDR2 are MDHEN and SYDVKM. The CDR3 runs to 14 residues. J was trimmed by 3 bases and V by 6 bases; bases with no gene match: 6. As DNA, the CDR3 is TGTGCCAGCAGGGCGGGGGGGGCTCTCTACGAGCAGTACTTC. It codes for CASRAGGALYEQYF.

V gene TRBV5-1 combines with J gene TRBJ2-5; TRBD2 matches 13 bases. With 5 bases clipped from V and 2 bases from J, the junction kept 0 bases outside the gene matches. CDR1 SGHRS and CDR2 YFSETQ come from the germline V gene. The CDR3 extends over 14 amino acids. The CDR3 loop is CASRLAGGQETQYF. For the CDR3, the DNA is TGCGCCAGCAGACTAGCGGGAGGGCAAGAGACCCAGTACTTC.

V usage is TRBV4-3 and J usage is TRBJ1-3; 7 nucleotides agree with TRBD1. V gave up 0 bases and J gave up 4 bases; unmatched junction bases: 6. Per the germline V gene, CDR1 is LGHNA and CDR2 is YSLEER. This CDR3 comprises 16 residues. In nucleotides, the CDR3 is TGCGCCAGCAGCCAAGATCAGAAACAGGGGGGAAACACCATATATTTT. Translated: CASSQDQKQGGNTIYF.

The rearrangement joins TRBV6-5 to TRBJ2-6; a possible D gene is TRBD2 (6 bases). CDR1 is MNHEY, CDR2 SVGAGI, per germline. CDR3 length: 15 amino acids. Trimming left V 6 bases short and J 0 bases short, with 9 bases between. In DNA form, the CDR3 reads TGTGCCAGCAGAGACGGGGGCTCTGGGGCCAACGTCCTGACTTTC. As protein: CASRDGGSGANVLTF.

The J gene is TRBJ1-1, the V gene TRBV6-1; D possibly corresponds to TRBD1 (5 bases). This CDR3 contains 12 residues. Trimming cost V 10 bases and J 5 bases, with 14 bases left between them. Germline values: CDR1 MNHNS, CDR2 SASEGT. The CDR3 loop is CAILRGVTEAFF. As DNA, the CDR3 is TGTGCCATCCTTCGGGGGGTAACTGAAGCTTTCTTT.

The rearrangement links TRBV5-1 to TRBJ2-1, with D maybe TRBD2 (6 bases). The germline V gene encodes CDR1 SGHRS and CDR2 YFSETQ. The germline V and J ends were trimmed by 1 base and 1 base, with 9 bases remaining between them. The CDR3 loop spans 15 amino acids. This CDR3 is CASSLSGTSYNEQFF. In DNA form, the CDR3 reads TGCGCCAGCAGCTTGTCGGGGACTTCCTACAATGAGCAGTTCTTC.

The chain recombines TRBV7-9 with TRBJ2-7; tentatively, D is TRBD2 (5 bases). The CDR3 is 11 amino acids. Trimming pared 5 bases from V and 7 bases from J, leaving 9 bases between. The germline V gene has CDR1 SEHNR and CDR2 FQNEAQ (reference sequence). CDR3 amino acids: CASSTDLEQYF. The CDR3 region has the DNA TGTGCCAGCAGCACGGACTTGGAGCAGTACTTC.

This clone came up a few times. The V and J genes are TRBV29-1 and TRBJ1-2; D uncertain. The CDR3 length is 19 residues. Trimming took 1 base from V and 0 from J, leaving 24 bases between them. The germline gives CDR1 SQVTM, CDR2 ANQGSEA. CDR3 coding DNA: TGCAGCGTTGAAGTCAGCTCACCCGCATTAGGAGGAGCTAACTATGGCTACACCTTC. Amino acids: CSVEVSSPALGGANYGYTF.

The gene calls are TRBV4-2 and TRBJ2-1, with unresolved D. Germline assignment: CDR1 LGHNA and CDR2 YNFKEQ. Deletions cut 0 bases from V and 10 bases from J, with 10 bases between. This CDR3 has 13 amino acids. CDR3 region: CASSQERQSEQFF. In DNA, the CDR3 is TGTGCCAGCAGCCAAGAGAGGCAGTCCGAGCAGTTCTTC.

This rearrangement joins TRBV7-9 to TRBJ2-3, with a possible D match to TRBD1 (5 bases). The CDR3 runs to 14 residues. V shed 3 bases and J shed 5 bases, with 12 bases lying between them. CDR1 is SEHNR and CDR2 is FQNEAQ in the germline V gene (reference sequence). The CDR3 loop is CASSFQGHIDTQYF. CDR3 DNA: TGTGCCAGCAGCTTCCAGGGTCATATAGATACGCAGTATTTT. Looking up the rest from reference TRBV7-9 and TRBJ2-3 gives the full variable domain: DTGVSQNPRHKITKRGQNVTFRCDPISEHNRLYWYRQTLGQGPEFLTYFQNEAQLEKSRLLSDRFSAERPKGSFSTLEIQRTEQGDSAMYLCASSFQGHIDTQYFGPGTRLTVL.

The rearrangement joins TRBV5-1 to TRBJ2-3; 7 bases line up with TRBD2. V gave up 4 bases and J gave up 0 bases; unmatched junction bases: 11. CDR1 and CDR2 (germline): SGHRS, YFSETQ. The CDR3 is 17 amino acids. DNA for the CDR3: TGCGCCAGCAGCACCGCTTTCTTGCGGGAGAGCACAGATACGCAGTATTTT. This gives the protein CASSTAFLRESTDTQYF.